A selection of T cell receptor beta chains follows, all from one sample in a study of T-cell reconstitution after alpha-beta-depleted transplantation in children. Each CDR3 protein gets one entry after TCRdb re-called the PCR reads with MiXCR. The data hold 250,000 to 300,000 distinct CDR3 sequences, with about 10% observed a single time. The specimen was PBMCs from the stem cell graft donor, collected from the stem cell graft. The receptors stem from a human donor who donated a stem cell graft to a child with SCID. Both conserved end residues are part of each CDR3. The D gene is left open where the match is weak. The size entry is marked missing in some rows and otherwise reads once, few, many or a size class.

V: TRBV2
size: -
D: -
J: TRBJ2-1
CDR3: CATPQARQGYNEQFF
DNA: TGTGCCACCCCCCAAGCCCGCCAGGGCTACAATGAGCAGTTCTTC

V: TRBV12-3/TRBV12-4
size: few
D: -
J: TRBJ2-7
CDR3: CASSVRQSYEQYF
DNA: TGTGCCAGCAGTGTCCGACAGTCCTACGAGCAGTACTTC

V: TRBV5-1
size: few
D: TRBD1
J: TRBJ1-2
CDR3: CASTGQAGYTF
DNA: TGCGCCAGCACCGGACAGGCCGGCTACACCTTC

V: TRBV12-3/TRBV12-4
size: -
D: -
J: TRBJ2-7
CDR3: CASSLSVNEQYF
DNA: TGTGCCAGCAGTTTAAGTGTAAACGAGCAGTACTTC

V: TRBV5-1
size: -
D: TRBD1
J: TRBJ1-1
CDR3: CASLIGQGNTEAFF
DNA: TGCGCCAGTCTGATCGGACAGGGTAACACTGAAGCTTTCTTT

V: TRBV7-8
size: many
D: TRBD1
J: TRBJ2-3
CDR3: CASSLQQGAVKDTQYF
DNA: TGTGCCAGCAGCCTACAACAGGGGGCGGTGAAAGATACGCAGTATTTT

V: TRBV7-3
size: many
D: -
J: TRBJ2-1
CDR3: CASSLFSNGEQFF
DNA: TGTGCCAGCAGCTTATTTAGTAACGGTGAGCAGTTCTTC

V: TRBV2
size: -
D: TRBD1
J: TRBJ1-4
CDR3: CASRHPGQGNEKLFF
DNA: TGTGCCAGCAGACATCCGGGACAGGGAAATGAAAAACTGTTTTTT

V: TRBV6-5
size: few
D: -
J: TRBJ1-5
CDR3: CASSYWPDSNQPQHF
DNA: TGTGCCAGCAGTTACTGGCCGGATAGCAATCAGCCCCAGCATTTT

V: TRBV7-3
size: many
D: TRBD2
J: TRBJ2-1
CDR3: CASSSSGTTENSYNEQFF
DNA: TGTGCCAGCAGCTCTTCCGGGACTACCGAAAACTCCTACAATGAGCAGTTCTTC

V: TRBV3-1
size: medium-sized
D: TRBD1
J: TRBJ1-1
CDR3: CASSQDDRELDTEAFF
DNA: TGTGCCAGCAGCCAAGACGACAGGGAATTGGACACTGAAGCTTTCTTT

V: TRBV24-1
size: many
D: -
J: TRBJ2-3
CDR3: CATSDYDTQYF
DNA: TGTGCCACCAGTGATTATGATACGCAGTATTTT

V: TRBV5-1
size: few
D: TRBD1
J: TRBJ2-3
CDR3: CASDYGTVGVVDTDTQYF
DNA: TGCGCCAGCGACTACGGGACAGTCGGTGTTGTGGACACAGATACGCAGTATTTT

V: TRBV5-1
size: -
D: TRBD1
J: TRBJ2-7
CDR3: CASSLEGQWLGEQYF
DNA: TGCGCCAGCAGCTTGGAGGGACAGTGGTTGGGTGAGCAGTACTTC

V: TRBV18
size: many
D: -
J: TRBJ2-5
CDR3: CASSRRLEETQYF
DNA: TGTGCCAGCTCACGCCGACTAGAGGAGACCCAGTACTTC

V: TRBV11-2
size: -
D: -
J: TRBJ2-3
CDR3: CASSLVGATGDTQYF
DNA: TGTGCCAGCAGCTTAGTGGGGGCCACGGGGGATACGCAGTATTTT

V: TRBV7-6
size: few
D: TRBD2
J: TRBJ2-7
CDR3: CASSLGSGGISYEQYF
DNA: TGTGCCAGCAGCTTAGGTAGCGGGGGGATCTCCTACGAGCAGTACTTC

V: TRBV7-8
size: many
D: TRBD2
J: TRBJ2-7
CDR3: CASSPGLAGVEQYF
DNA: TGTGCCAGCAGTCCAGGACTAGCGGGGGTCGAGCAGTACTTC

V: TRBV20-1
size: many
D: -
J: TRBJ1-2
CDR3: CSAREEGGNYGYTF
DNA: TGCAGTGCTAGAGAGGAAGGGGGAAACTATGGCTACACCTTC

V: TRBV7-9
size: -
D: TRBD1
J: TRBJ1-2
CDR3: CASSLPGTGGNYGYTF
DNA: TGTGCCAGCAGCTTACCCGGGACAGGGGGGAACTATGGCTACACCTTC

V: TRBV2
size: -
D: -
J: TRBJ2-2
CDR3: CASSEGGYTGELFF
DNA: TGTGCCAGCAGTGAAGGAGGGTACACCGGGGAGCTGTTTTTT

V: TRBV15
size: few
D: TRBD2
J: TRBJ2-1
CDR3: CATSRDNRLAGINEQFF
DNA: TGTGCCACCAGCAGAGATAACCGGCTAGCGGGGATTAATGAGCAGTTCTTC

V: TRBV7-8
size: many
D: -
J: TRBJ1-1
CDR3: CASSLERPEAFF
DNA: TGTGCCAGCAGCTTAGAGAGACCAGAAGCTTTCTTT

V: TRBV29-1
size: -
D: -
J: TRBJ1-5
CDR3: CSVGAGGDQPQHF
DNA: TGCAGCGTTGGTGCGGGGGGAGATCAGCCCCAGCATTTT

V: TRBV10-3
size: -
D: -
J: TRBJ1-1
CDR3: CAISEQEGMNTEAFF
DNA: TGTGCCATCAGTGAGCAGGAGGGCATGAACACTGAAGCTTTCTTT

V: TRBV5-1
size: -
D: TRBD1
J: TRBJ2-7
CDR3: CASSLAGTGGGEQYF
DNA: TGCGCCAGCAGCTTGGCCGGGACAGGGGGCGGAGAGCAGTACTTC